This passage covers 26 T cell receptor beta chains from one sample sequenced in a study of cytomegalovirus exposure and HLA in healthy donors. The PCR had 60 Vbeta and 13 Jbeta primers. TCRdb's table, derived via immunoSEQ multiplex PCR, lists solely in-frame clones and lacks some. This sample has under 150,000 clones, with 80% to 90% found just once. The sequenced sample consisted of PBMCs. Source of these receptors: a woman aged 35 to 49 in good health and CMV-seropositive.

This chain links TRBV6-5 with TRBJ2-1, with a weak D call TRBD2 (6 bases). The CDR3 loop spans 14 amino acids. Germline CDR1 and CDR2: MNHEY and SVGAGI. The V end lost 8 bases, the J end lost 7 bases, and 18 bases lay between the germline ends. Written as DNA, the CDR3 is TGTGCCAGCGCCACGGGACTCCTCGGGAATGAGCAGTTCTTC. Protein sequence: CASATGLLGNEQFF.

The chain recombines TRBV7-9 with TRBJ2-3; 10 positions agree with TRBD1. V was pared by 0 bases and J by 7 bases, with 7 bases of the junction left unmatched. Germline CDR1 and CDR2: SEHNR and FQNEAQ (reference sequence). The CDR3 contains 16 residues. The CDR3 DNA reads TGTGCCAGCAGCTTAGCGATAGGGACAGGGGTACATACGCAGTATTTT. Its translation is CASSLAIGTGVHTQYF.

This clone occurred once. The rearrangement uses TRBV5-1 and TRBJ2-6; D is undetermined. Trimming took off 3 bases at V and 0 bases at J, with 7 bases between the two ends. CDR1 SGHRS and CDR2 YFSETQ come from the germline V gene. The CDR3 has 15 residues. In DNA, the CDR3 is TGCGCCAGCAGCTCGGGTGCCTCTGGGGCCAACGTCCTGACTTTC. Residues: CASSSGASGANVLTF.

The rearrangement joins TRBV7-2 to TRBJ2-3; tentatively, D is TRBD1 (7 bases). The CDR3 consists of 15 residues. Trimming removed 4 bases at V and 3 bases at J, with 14 bases between. Germline V gene sequence: CDR1 SGHTA, CDR2 FQGNSA. CDR3 amino acids: CASSSEGAGTDTQYF. The CDR3 nucleotides are TGTGCCAGCAGCTCGGAGGGGGCAGGGACAGATACGCAGTATTTT.

V gene TRBV2 combines with J gene TRBJ1-2; D gene ambiguous. V was shortened by 6 bases and J by 2 bases, with 10 bases between the two germline ends. Germline assignment: CDR1 SNHLY and CDR2 FYNNEI. There are 13 residues in the CDR3. The CDR3 is CASSSEDNYGYTF. The CDR3 bases are TGTGCCAGCAGCTCGGAGGACAACTATGGCTACACCTTC.

The V call is TRBV19, the J call TRBJ2-3, with a possible D match to TRBD2 (6 bases). Looked up from germline, CDR1 is LNHDA and CDR2 is SQIVND (reference sequence). Trimming removed 3 bases at V and 7 bases at J, with 17 bases between. CDR3 length: 15 residues. The CDR3 loop reads CASSMGAAGPNTQYF. For the CDR3, the DNA is TGTGCCAGTAGTATGGGTGCTGCGGGACCGAATACGCAGTATTTT.

This clone was recorded only once. The chain couples TRBV12-2 to TRBJ1-2. TRBV12-2 is deemed a pseudogene. The CDR3 contains 14 residues. CDR3 loop: CASRLGRGFGGYTF. CDR3 coding DNA: TGTGCAAGTCGCTTAGGGCGGGGCTTCGGAGGCTACACCTTC.

The chain combines TRBV28 with TRBJ2-2, with D possibly being TRBD2 (6 bases). The CDR3 is made up of 16 amino acids. Germline CDR1 MDHEN, CDR2 SYDVKM. V dropped 7 bases and J dropped 0 bases, with 15 bases sitting between them. The CDR3 reads CASTPRRGANTGELFF. CDR3 in DNA: TGTGCCAGCACCCCCCGGCGGGGCGCGAACACCGGGGAGCTGTTTTTT.

The gene calls are TRBV10-2 and TRBJ2-3; 9 bases map to TRBD1. The CDR3 length is 19 residues. Germline trimming cut 10 bases from V and 3 bases from J; bases unmatched to any gene: 23. Germline-derived CDR1 and CDR2 are WSHSY and SAAADI. CDR3 in amino acids: CATRNGTGLKLAKTDTQYF. CDR3 DNA sequence: TGCGCCACCCGGAACGGGACAGGGTTAAAACTAGCGAAAACAGATACGCAGTATTTT.

This clone occurred a few times. This rearrangement joins TRBV10-2 to TRBJ1-4, with 8 bases matching TRBD1. With V trimmed by 7 bases and J by 4 bases, 5 bases remained unmatched. CDR3 length: 14 residues. Looked up from germline, CDR1 is WSHSY and CDR2 is SAAADI. CDR3 protein: CASTSDRDNEKLFF. The CDR3 DNA reads TGCGCCAGCACTTCGGACAGGGATAATGAAAAACTGTTTTTT.

V gene TRBV11-2 combines with J gene TRBJ2-7; D remains unclear. Germline assignment: CDR1 SGHAT and CDR2 FQNNGV. Trimming left V 6 bases short and J 1 base short, with 7 bases between. CDR3 length: 12 residues. The CDR3 sequence: CASRHESYEQYF. The CDR3 DNA follows: TGTGCCAGCAGACATGAATCCTACGAGCAGTACTTC. Complete variable domain (other parts from reference TRBV11-2 and TRBJ2-7): EAGVAQSPRYKIIEKRQSVAFWCNPISGHATLYWYQQILGQGPKLLIQFQNNGVVDDSQLPKDRFSAERLKGVDSTLKIQPAKLEDSAVYLCASRHESYEQYFGPGTRLTVT.

The chain uses TRBV18 and TRBJ1-1, with D perhaps TRBD1 (6 bases). Trimming removed 4 bases from V and 5 bases from J, with 20 bases in between. CDR1 and CDR2 from the germline V gene are KGHSH and LQKENI. The CDR3 runs to 16 residues. The chain's CDR3 is CASSLGGGQRRTEAFF. The CDR3, as DNA: TGTGCCAGCTCACTCGGCGGGGGGCAGAGGAGAACTGAAGCTTTCTTT. Drawing the rest from reference TRBV18 and TRBJ1-1, the complete variable domain is NAGVMQNPRHLVRRRGQEARLRCSPMKGHSHVYWYRQLPEEGLKFMVYLQKENIIDESGMPKERFSAEFPKEGPSILRIQQVVRGDSAAYFCASSLGGGQRRTEAFFGQGTRLTVV.

The rearrangement joins TRBV10-3 to TRBJ2-7; D is perhaps TRBD1 (6 bases). Germline V gene sequence: CDR1 ENHRY, CDR2 SYGVKD. The CDR3 runs 17 residues. V lost 4 bases and J 0 bases, leaving 19 bases between the germline ends. CDR3 in DNA: TGTGCCATCAGTGTAAGTGACGGGACACACTCCTCCTACGAGCAGTACTTC. This codes for CAISVSDGTHSSYEQYF.

The J gene is TRBJ1-2, the V gene TRBV7-9; D perhaps matches TRBD1 (6 bases). V was pared by 5 bases and J by 2 bases, with 9 bases between. CDR3 length equals 13 residues. The germline V gene has CDR1 SEHNR and CDR2 FQNEAQ (reference sequence). CDR3 loop: CASSRDTNYGYTF. The DNA of the CDR3 is TGTGCCAGCAGCCGGGACACCAACTATGGCTACACCTTC. The full variable domain, its missing parts supplied by reference TRBV7-9 and TRBJ1-2, is DTGVSQNPRHKITKRGQNVTFRCDPISEHNRLYWYRQTLGQGPEFLTYFQNEAQLEKSRLLSDRFSAERPKGSFSTLEIQRTEQGDSAMYLCASSRDTNYGYTFGSGTRLTVV.

The V gene is TRBV7-9, the J gene TRBJ2-1; the match to TRBD2 covers 10 bases. J gave up 2 bases and V 6 bases, and 7 bases lay outside the gene matches. CDR1 is SEHNR and CDR2 is FQNEAQ in the germline V gene (reference sequence). The CDR3 totals 16 residues. CDR3 sequence (DNA): TGTGCCAGCAGTTCAATAGCGGGAGGAGCCTACAATGAGCAGTTCTTC. Encoded protein: CASSSIAGGAYNEQFF.

This clone appeared a few times. The DNA for the CDR3 is TGTGCCAGCAGCCCCGCTAGCGGGAGACCTTACGAGCAGTACTTC. Its protein is CASSPASGRPYEQYF. The gene calls are TRBV27 and TRBJ2-7, with TRBD2 matching 10 bases. Trimming cost V 6 bases and J 4 bases; bases outside gene matches: 9. Per the germline V gene, CDR1 is MNHEY and CDR2 is SMNVEV (reference sequence). The CDR3 has 15 residues.

V gene TRBV28 combines with J gene TRBJ2-3, with D tentatively TRBD2 (7 bases). Germline V lookup: CDR1 MDHEN, CDR2 SYDVKM. Trimming left V 7 bases short and J 2 bases short, with 16 bases between. CDR3 size: 15 residues. The CDR3 protein is CASTGGRAFTDTQYF. CDR3 DNA sequence: TGTGCCAGCACCGGGGGGCGCGCCTTCACAGATACGCAGTATTTT.

This clone was detected once. The chain employs TRBV29-1 and TRBJ1-5; 7 positions match TRBD1. The CDR3 has 15 residues. Trimming cost V 6 bases and J 6 bases; bases outside gene matches: 14. Germline CDR1 reads SQVTM; CDR2 reads ANQGSEA. Here the CDR3 DNA reads TGCAGCGTCCTGACAGGGCTGACCTCGGGTCAGCCCCAGCATTTT. It translates to CSVLTGLTSGQPQHF.

The chain carries TRBV7-9 and TRBJ1-1, with 11 bases fitting TRBD1. Germline V gene data show CDR1 as SEHNR and CDR2 as FQNEAQ (reference sequence). The junction had 6 bases not matched to a gene; V was cut back by 5 bases and J by 4 bases. The CDR3 has 15 amino acids. The CDR3 reads CASSVTGTGGTEAFF. The CDR3 DNA sequence: TGTGCCAGCAGCGTAACCGGGACAGGGGGCACTGAAGCTTTCTTT.

The rearrangement uses TRBV28 and TRBJ1-4; 10 nucleotides line up with TRBD1. CDR3 length equals 15 residues. V was clipped by 4 bases and J by 7 bases; unmatched bases: 6. Germline CDR1 reads MDHEN; CDR2 reads SYDVKM. Written as DNA, the CDR3 is TGTGCCAGCAGTTCTCACCGGGACAGGGGTGAAAAACTGTTTTTT. The encoded protein is CASSSHRDRGEKLFF.

J is TRBJ2-2 and V is TRBV6-5; weak D call: TRBD1 (5 bases). The V gene's germline CDR1 is MNHEY and CDR2 SVGAGI. Trimming removed 6 bases from V and 7 bases from J, with 15 bases in between. CDR3 length: 14 residues. DNA of the CDR3: TGTGCCAGCAGCCTAGGGGCCTCCGGCGGGGAGCTGTTTTTT. It translates to CASSLGASGGELFF.

J is TRBJ1-6 and V is TRBV19; D unclear. There are 14 residues in the CDR3. Trimming stripped 5 bases from V and 7 bases from J, with 12 bases between. The germline V gene has CDR1 LNHDA and CDR2 SQIVND (reference sequence). DNA for the CDR3: TGTGCCAGTAGTCCTCGGGGAAGGAATTCACCCCTCCACTTT. Translation: CASSPRGRNSPLHF.

The rearrangement joins TRBV2 to TRBJ1-1; D is perhaps TRBD1 (5 bases). Germline CDR1 reads SNHLY; CDR2 reads FYNNEI. V lost 7 bases and J 4 bases, leaving 19 bases between the germline ends. The CDR3 consists of 15 residues. CDR3 sequence: CASKVLSGGSTEAFF. The CDR3 nucleotides read TGTGCCAGCAAGGTCTTAAGCGGGGGGAGCACTGAAGCTTTCTTT.

Regarding this clone: Its ends do not fully match the called genes, so a read error is possible. The rearrangement links TRBV18 to TRBJ2-1, with 8 bases lining up with TRBD2. The CDR3 is made up of 16 amino acids. CDR1 is KGHSH, CDR2 LQKENI, per germline. This CDR3 is CASSPGGSGIYSEQFF. CDR3 DNA: TGTGCCAGCTCCCCGGGGGGGAGCGGGATCTACAGTGAGCAGTTCTTC.

In its sample, this clone was seen once. Different DNA sequences within this sample yield the same CDR3. The rearrangement links TRBV28 to TRBJ1-5, with D possibly TRBD1 on 5 matching bases. V lost 2 bases, J lost 7 bases, and 12 bases lay in between. This CDR3 has 14 amino acids. CDR1 is MDHEN and CDR2 is SYDVKM in the germline V gene. The CDR3 nucleotides are TGTGCCAGCAGTTTAGGCCAGGGTGCCCAGCCCCAGCATTTT. This encodes CASSLGQGAQPQHF.

The V call is TRBV10-1, the J call TRBJ1-1, with 9 bases lining up with TRBD1. Trimming removed 6 bases from V and 1 base from J; junction bases left unmatched: 3. Germline CDR1 WNHNN, CDR2 SYGVQD (reference sequence). The CDR3 totals 14 residues. The CDR3 nucleotides are TGCGCCAGCAGAGACAGGGGGGGGAACACTGAAGCTTTCTTT. Encoded protein: CASRDRGGNTEAFF.